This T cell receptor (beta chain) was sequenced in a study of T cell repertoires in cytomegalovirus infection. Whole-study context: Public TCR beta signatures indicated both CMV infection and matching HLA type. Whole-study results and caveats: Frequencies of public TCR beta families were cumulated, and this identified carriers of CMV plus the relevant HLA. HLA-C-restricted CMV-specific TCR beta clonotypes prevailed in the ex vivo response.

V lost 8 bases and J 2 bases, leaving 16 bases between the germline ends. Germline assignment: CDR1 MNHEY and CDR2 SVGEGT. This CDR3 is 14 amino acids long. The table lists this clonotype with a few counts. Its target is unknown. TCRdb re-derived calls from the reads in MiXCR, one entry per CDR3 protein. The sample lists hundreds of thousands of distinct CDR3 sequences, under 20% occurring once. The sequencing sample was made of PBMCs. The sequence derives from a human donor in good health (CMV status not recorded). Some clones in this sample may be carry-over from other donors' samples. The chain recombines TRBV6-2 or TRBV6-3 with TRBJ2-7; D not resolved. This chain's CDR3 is CASRYTVSTYEQYF. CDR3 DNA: TGTGCCAGCCGCTACACGGTCTCGACCTACGAGCAGTACTTC.